Listed below are T cell receptor beta chains from one sample, sequenced in a study of blood T cells in healthy people across ages. TCRdb independently ran MiXCR on the 5' RACE reads; one entry per CDR3 protein. Among roughly 1.6 million distinct CDR3 sequences listed, about 31% were seen once. Source material: blood. Source of these receptors: a woman aged 25 to 39 in good health. Both conserved end residues are part of each CDR3. The D gene is left open where the match is weak. Expanded clones are given a class, and other clones once, few, many or no size at all.

v_call,cdr3_length,clone_size,j_call,d_call,cdr3_nt,cdr3_aa
TRBV6-6,16,.,TRBJ2-3,.,TGTGCCAGCAAAAATAGGGCGGGCTCTAGCACAGATACGCAGTATTTT,CASKNRAGSSTDTQYF
TRBV27,14,.,TRBJ1-1,.,TGTGCCAGCAGTTTAAGGGGAGGGCTTAATGAAGCTTTCTTT,CASSLRGGLNEAFF
TRBV6-5,14,.,TRBJ1-1,.,TGTGCCAGCAGACTACTCGGGGATTACACTGAAGCTTTCTTT,CASRLLGDYTEAFF
TRBV19,15,.,TRBJ2-1,.,TGTGCCAGTAACATGGGGGGCCGGGCGTACAATGAGCAGTTCTTC,CASNMGGRAYNEQFF
TRBV7-9,15,.,TRBJ1-2,TRBD1,TGTGCCAGCAGCTCAAGGGGACAGCCAAACTATGGCTACACCTTC,CASSSRGQPNYGYTF
TRBV20-1,15,.,TRBJ1-1,.,TGCAGTGCTAGAGAGCCCACAGGGACGAACACTGAAGCTTTCTTT,CSAREPTGTNTEAFF
TRBV20-1,15,many,TRBJ2-4,TRBD2,TGCAGTGCTAGAAAGGGACTAGCGGGATCGGACATTCAGTACTTC,CSARKGLAGSDIQYF
TRBV4-1,14,few,TRBJ1-1,.,TGCGCCAGCAGCCAATGGGGGGGGGTAAGTGAAGCTTTCTTT,CASSQWGGVSEAFF
TRBV3-1,16,.,TRBJ1-2,TRBD1,TGTGCCAGCAGCCGGGACCGACAGGGGGGTTACTATGGCTACACCTTC,CASSRDRQGGYYGYTF
TRBV5-1,13,.,TRBJ2-5,.,TGCGCCAGCAGCGGCACAGATAGGGAGACCCAGTACTTC,CASSGTDRETQYF
TRBV18,16,.,TRBJ2-1,TRBD2,TGTGCCAGCTCAATAGCGGGGGGGATATCCTACAATGAGCAGTTCTTC,CASSIAGGISYNEQFF
TRBV6-5,16,.,TRBJ2-7,.,TGTGCCAGCAGTCCGGGCCGGGGAATGACCCCCTACGAGCAGTACTTC,CASSPGRGMTPYEQYF
TRBV9,14,.,TRBJ1-5,TRBD1,TGTGCCAGCAGCCGGGACAGTGGATTTGAGCCCCAGCATTTT,CASSRDSGFEPQHF
TRBV4-1,15,.,TRBJ2-7,.,TGCGCCAGCAGCCAGACTGCTGTGAAGACCTACGAGCAGTACTTC,CASSQTAVKTYEQYF
TRBV7-9,16,.,TRBJ1-2,.,TGTGCCAGCAGCTTGGGAGCTGGAGGGCGGAACTATGGCTACACCTTC,CASSLGAGGRNYGYTF
TRBV4-1,14,few,TRBJ1-2,.,TGCGCCAGCAGCCAAGTTGATGGACTCTATGGCTACACCTTC,CASSQVDGLYGYTF
TRBV6-1,15,.,TRBJ2-5,.,TGTGCCAGCAGTGAATTAGGTCGGTACCAAGAGACCCAGTACTTC,CASSELGRYQETQYF
TRBV2,13,.,TRBJ1-1,.,TGTGCCAGCAAGCGAGCCGACGGTTTATGGGCTTTCTTT,CASKRADGLWAFF
TRBV5-4,13,.,TRBJ1-1,.,TGTGCCAGCAGCGCCGGGACACCGGGGGGAGCTTTCTTT,CASSAGTPGGAFF
TRBV28,12,.,TRBJ2-1,.,TGTGCCAGCATCTCGGACGGCAGTAAGCAGTTCTTC,CASISDGSKQFF
TRBV6-4,16,few,TRBJ2-1,TRBD2,TGTGCCAGCAGTGACCGACTAGCATTCGTGGGGAATGAGCAGTTCTTC,CASSDRLAFVGNEQFF
TRBV2,14,.,TRBJ2-5,.,TGTGCCAGCAGGGAGCGTAGAAGCGGGGAGACCCAGTACTTC,CASRERRSGETQYF
TRBV2,14,.,TRBJ2-3,TRBD2,TGTGCCAGCGTGCGGGAGATCTTAACAGATACGCAGTATTTT,CASVREILTDTQYF
TRBV6-1,17,few,TRBJ2-7,TRBD1,TGTGCCAGCAGCCACCCCGACGCCGGGGACAGGGGGTACGAGCAGTACTTC,CASSHPDAGDRGYEQYF
TRBV11-2,17,.,TRBJ1-6,.,TGTGCCAGCAGCTTAGTCTCTGGCGGCAGGGCAAATTCACCCCTCCACTTT,CASSLVSGGRANSPLHF
TRBV7-3,15,few,TRBJ2-1,TRBD2,TGTGCCAGCAGCTCAATAGCGGGAGGAGACGATGAGCAGTTCTTC,CASSSIAGGDDEQFF
TRBV5-1,14,few,TRBJ2-3,.,TGCGCCAGCAGCCGGGGACTGATCACAGATACGCAGTATTTT,CASSRGLITDTQYF
TRBV4-2,13,.,TRBJ1-1,.,TGTGCCAGCAGCCAAGCGCAGGTTTCTGAAGCTTTCTTT,CASSQAQVSEAFF
TRBV20-1,13,.,TRBJ1-2,.,TGCAGTGCTAGAAGGACAGTCGACTATGGCTACACCTTC,CSARRTVDYGYTF